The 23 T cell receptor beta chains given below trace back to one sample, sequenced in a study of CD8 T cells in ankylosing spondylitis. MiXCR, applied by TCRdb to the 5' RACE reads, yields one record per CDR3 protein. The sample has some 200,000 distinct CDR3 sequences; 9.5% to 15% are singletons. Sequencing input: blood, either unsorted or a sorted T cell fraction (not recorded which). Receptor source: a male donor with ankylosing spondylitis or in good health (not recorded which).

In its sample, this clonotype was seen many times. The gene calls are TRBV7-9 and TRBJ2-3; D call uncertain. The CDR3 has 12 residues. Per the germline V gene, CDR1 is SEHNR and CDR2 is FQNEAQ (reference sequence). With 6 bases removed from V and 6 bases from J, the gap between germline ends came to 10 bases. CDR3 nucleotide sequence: TGTGCCAGCAGTGAACCTGTGGATACGCAGTATTTT. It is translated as CASSEPVDTQYF.

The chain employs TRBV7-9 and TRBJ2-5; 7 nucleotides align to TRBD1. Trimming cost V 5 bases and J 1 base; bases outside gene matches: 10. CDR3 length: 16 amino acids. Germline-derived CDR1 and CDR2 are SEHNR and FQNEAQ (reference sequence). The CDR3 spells CASSTFWDRVQETQYF. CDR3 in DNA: TGTGCCAGCAGCACCTTTTGGGACAGAGTCCAAGAGACCCAGTACTTC.

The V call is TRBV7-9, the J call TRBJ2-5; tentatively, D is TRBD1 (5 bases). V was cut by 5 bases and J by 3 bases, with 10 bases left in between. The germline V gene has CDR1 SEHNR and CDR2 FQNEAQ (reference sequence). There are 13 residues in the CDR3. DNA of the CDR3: TGTGCCAGCAGCCCTCAGGGAAAAGAGACCCAGTACTTC. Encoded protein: CASSPQGKETQYF.

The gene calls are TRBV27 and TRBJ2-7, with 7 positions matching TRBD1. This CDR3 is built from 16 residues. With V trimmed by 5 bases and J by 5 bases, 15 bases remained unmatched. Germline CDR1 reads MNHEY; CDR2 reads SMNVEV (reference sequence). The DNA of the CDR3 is TGTGCCAGCAGTCCAGGACAGGAGTATCCTCAAGACGAGCAGTACTTC. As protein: CASSPGQEYPQDEQYF.

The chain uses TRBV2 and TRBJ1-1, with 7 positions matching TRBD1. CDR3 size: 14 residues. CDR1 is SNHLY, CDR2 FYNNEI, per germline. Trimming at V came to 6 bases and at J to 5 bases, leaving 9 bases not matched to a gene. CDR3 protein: CASRYNEQGTEAFF. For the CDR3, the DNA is TGTGCCAGCAGGTACAACGAACAGGGGACTGAAGCTTTCTTT.

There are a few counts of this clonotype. The CDR3 loop is CASSAGIGEQYF. CDR3 DNA: TGTGCCAGCAGCGCAGGGATCGGCGAGCAGTACTTC. The chain uses TRBV27 and TRBJ2-7, with D possibly TRBD1 on 5 matching bases. The CDR3 has 12 amino acids. Trimming took off 6 bases at V and 6 bases at J, with 12 bases between the two ends. CDR1 and CDR2 from the germline V gene are MNHEY and SMNVEV (reference sequence).

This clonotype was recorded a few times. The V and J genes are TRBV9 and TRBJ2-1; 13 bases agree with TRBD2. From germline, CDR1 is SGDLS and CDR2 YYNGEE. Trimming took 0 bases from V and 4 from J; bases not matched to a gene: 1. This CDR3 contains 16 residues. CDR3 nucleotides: TGTGCCAGCAGCGTAGCGACTAGCGGGGGGTACAATGAGCAGTTCTTC. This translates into CASSVATSGGYNEQFF.

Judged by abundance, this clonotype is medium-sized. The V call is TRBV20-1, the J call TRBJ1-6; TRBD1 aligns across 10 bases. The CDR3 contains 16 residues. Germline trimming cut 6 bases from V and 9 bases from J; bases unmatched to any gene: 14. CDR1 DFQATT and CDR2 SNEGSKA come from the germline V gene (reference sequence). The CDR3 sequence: CSARSPGTGESSPLHF. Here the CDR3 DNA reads TGCAGTGCCCGATCCCCCGGGACAGGGGAGAGTTCACCCCTCCACTTT.

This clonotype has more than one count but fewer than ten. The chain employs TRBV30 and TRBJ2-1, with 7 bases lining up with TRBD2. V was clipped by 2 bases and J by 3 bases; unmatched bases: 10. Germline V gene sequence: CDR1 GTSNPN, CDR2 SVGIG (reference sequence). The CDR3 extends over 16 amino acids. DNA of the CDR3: TGTGCCTGGAGTCCCGGTATTACTAGCGTCTACAATGAGCAGTTCTTC. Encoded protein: CAWSPGITSVYNEQFF.

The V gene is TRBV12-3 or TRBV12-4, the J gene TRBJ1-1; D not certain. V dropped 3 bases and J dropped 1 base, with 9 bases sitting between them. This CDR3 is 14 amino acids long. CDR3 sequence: CASSFTGRNTEAFF. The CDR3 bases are TGTGCCAGCAGTTTTACGGGCAGGAACACTGAAGCTTTCTTT.

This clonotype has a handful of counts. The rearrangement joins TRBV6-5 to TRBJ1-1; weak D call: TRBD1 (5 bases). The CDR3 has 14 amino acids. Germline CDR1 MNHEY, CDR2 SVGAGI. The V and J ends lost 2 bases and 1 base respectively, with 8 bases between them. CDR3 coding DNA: TGTGCCAGCAGTTACCCGGACAAGAACACTGAAGCTTTCTTT. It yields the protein CASSYPDKNTEAFF.

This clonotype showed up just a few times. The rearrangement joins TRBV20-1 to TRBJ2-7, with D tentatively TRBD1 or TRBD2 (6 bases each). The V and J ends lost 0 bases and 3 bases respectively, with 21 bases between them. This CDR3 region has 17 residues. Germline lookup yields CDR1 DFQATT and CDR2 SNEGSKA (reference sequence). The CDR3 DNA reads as TGCAGTGCTAGAGATATGGGCGGGACAAGGTCGCACTACGAGCAGTACTTC. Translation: CSARDMGGTRSHYEQYF.

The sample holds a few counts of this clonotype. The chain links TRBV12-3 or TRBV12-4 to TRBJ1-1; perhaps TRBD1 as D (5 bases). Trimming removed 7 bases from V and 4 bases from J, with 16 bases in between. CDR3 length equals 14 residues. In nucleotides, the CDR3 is TGTGCCAGCACCTTCGAAGGGGCCGGCACTGAAGCTTTCTTT. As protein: CASTFEGAGTEAFF.

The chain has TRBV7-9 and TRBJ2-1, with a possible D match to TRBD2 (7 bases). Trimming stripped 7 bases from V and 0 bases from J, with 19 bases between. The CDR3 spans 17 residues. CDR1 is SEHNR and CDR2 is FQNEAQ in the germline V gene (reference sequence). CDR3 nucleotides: TGTGCCAGCACCGGGGGAGGGGGGATCAGCTCCTACAATGAGCAGTTCTTC. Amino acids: CASTGGGGISSYNEQFF.

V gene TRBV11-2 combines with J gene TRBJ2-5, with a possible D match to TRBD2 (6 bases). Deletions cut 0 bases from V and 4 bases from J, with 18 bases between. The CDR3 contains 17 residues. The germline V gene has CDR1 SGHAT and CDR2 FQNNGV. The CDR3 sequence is CASSLDLAGLGGETQYF. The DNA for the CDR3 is TGTGCCAGCAGCTTAGATTTGGCGGGTCTGGGGGGAGAGACCCAGTACTTC.

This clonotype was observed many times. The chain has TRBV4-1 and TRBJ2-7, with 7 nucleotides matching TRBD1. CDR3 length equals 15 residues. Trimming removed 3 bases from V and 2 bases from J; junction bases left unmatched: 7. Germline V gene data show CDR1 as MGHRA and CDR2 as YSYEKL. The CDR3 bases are TGCGCCAGCAGCCACGGGACAGCGTCCGCCTACGAGCAGTACTTC. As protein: CASSHGTASAYEQYF.

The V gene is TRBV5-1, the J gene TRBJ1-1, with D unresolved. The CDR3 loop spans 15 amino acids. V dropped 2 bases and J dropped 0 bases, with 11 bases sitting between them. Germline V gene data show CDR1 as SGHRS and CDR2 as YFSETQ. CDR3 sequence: CASSFSGSMNTEAFF. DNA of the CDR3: TGCGCCAGCAGCTTCAGTGGTTCTATGAACACTGAAGCTTTCTTT. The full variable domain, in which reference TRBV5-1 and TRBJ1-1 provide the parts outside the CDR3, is KAGVTQTPRYLIKTRGQQVTLSCSPISGHRSVSWYQQTPGQGLQFLFEYFSETQRNKGNFPGRFSGRQFSNSRSEMNVSTLELGDSALYLCASSFSGSMNTEAFFGQGTRLTVV.

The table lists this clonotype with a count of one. CDR3 nucleotide sequence: TGCGCCAGCAGCTCCGGACAGGGGGTTAGCAATCAGCCCCAGCATTTT. Translation gives CASSSGQGVSNQPQHF. V is TRBV10-2 and J is TRBJ1-5, with TRBD1 identical over 10 bases. Trimming cost V 6 bases and J 0 bases; bases outside gene matches: 5. Germline CDR1 reads WSHSY; CDR2 reads SAAADI. CDR3 length: 16 amino acids.

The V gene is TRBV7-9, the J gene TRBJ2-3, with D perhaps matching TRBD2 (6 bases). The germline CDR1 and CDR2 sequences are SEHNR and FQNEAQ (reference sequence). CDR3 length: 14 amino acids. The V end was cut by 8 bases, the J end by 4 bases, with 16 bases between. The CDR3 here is CASRYGGLADTQYF. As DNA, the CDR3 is TGTGCCAGCCGTTATGGGGGGTTGGCAGATACGCAGTATTTT.

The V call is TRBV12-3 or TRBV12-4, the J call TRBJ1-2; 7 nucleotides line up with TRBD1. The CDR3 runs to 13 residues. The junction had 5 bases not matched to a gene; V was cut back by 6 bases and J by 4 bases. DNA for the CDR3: TGTGCCAGCAGCCGGGACAGCATCTATGGCTACACCTTC. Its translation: CASSRDSIYGYTF.

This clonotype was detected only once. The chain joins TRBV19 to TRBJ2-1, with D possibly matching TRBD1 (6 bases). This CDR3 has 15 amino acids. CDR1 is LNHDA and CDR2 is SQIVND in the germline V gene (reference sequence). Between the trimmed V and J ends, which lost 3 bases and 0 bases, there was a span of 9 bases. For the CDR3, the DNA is TGTGCCAGTAGTATCGGACAGAGCTCCTACAATGAGCAGTTCTTC. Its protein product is CASSIGQSSYNEQFF.

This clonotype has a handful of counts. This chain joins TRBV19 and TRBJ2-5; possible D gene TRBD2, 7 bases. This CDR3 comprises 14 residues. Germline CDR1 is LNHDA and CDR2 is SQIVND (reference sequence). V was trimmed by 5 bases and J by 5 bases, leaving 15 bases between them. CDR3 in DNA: TGTGCCAGTAGTGACGGGGGGCCTGCCGAGACCCAGTACTTC. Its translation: CASSDGGPAETQYF. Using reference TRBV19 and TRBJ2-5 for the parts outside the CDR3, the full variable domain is DGGITQSPKYLFRKEGQNVTLSCEQNLNHDAMYWYRQDPGQGLRLIYYSQIVNDFQKGDIAEGYSVSREKKESFPLTVTSAQKNPTAFYLCASSDGGPAETQYFGPGTRLLVL.

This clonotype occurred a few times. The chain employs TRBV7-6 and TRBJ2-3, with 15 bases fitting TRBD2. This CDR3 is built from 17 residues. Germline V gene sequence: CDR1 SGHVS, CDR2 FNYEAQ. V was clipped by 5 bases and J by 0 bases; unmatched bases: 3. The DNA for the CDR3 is TGTGCCAGCAGCGTCGGACTAGCGGGAGGGAGCACAGATACGCAGTATTTT. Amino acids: CASSVGLAGGSTDTQYF.